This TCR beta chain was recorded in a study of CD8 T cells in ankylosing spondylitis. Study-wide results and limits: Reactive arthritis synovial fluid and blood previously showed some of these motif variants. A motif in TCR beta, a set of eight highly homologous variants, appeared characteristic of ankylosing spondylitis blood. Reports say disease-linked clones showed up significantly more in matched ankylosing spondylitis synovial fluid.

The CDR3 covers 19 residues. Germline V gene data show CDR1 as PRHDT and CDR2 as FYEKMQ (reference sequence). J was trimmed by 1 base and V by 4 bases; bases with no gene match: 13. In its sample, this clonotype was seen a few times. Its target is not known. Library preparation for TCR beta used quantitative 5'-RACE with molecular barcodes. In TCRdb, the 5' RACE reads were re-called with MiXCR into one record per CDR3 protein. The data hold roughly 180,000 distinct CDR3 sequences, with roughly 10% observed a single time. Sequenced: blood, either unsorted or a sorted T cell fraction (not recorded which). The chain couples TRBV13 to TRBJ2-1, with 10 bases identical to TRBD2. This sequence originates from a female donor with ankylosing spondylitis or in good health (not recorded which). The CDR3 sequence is CASSSVGLAGVGSYNEQFF. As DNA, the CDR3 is TGTGCCAGCAGCTCAGTAGGCCTAGCGGGAGTTGGGTCCTACAATGAGCAGTTCTTC.